These 2 T cell receptor beta chains were all obtained from the same sample, sequenced in a study of T cell repertoires in cytomegalovirus infection. Via MiXCR, TCRdb re-called the reads, giving one row per CDR3 protein. Here the sample spans approximately 500,000 distinct CDR3 sequences, approximately 15% being singletons. Sequenced input: CD8+ T cells from PBMCs. The source is a human donor in good health (CMV status not recorded). Some clones in this sample may be carry-over from other donors' samples.

J is TRBJ2-7 and V is TRBV9; 9 bases agree with TRBD1. The CDR3 is 14 residues long. V was clipped by 3 bases and J by 6 bases; unmatched bases: 7. Germline V gives CDR1 SGDLS, CDR2 YYNGEE. The CDR3 coding sequence is TGTGCCAGCAGCGCCGCCGGGACAGGGACCGAGCAGTACTTC. The encoded protein is CASSAAGTGTEQYF.

The chain links TRBV7-9 to TRBJ1-2; 7 bases line up with TRBD1. V was pared by 4 bases and J by 10 bases, with 3 bases of the junction left unmatched. Germline V gives CDR1 SEHNR, CDR2 FQNEAQ (reference sequence). This CDR3 spans 11 amino acids. The CDR3, as DNA: TGTGCCAGCAGCTCGGGACAGCACTACACCTTC. Translated: CASSSGQHYTF.